Below, 24 T cell receptor beta chains from the same sample are listed, as sequenced in a study of cytomegalovirus exposure and HLA in healthy donors. The study ran its PCR with 60 Vbeta and 13 Jbeta primers. Using immunoSEQ multiplex PCR, the repertoire was profiled, and TCRdb retains in-frame clones only, with some absent. The sample lists more than 150,000 clones; 75% to 85% were seen once. The specimen sequenced was PBMCs. The source is a girl between 10 and 17 years old in good health and CMV-seropositive.

A single count supports this clone. The chain has TRBV5-4 and TRBJ1-2, with 8 bases that match TRBD1. The germline gives CDR1 SGHNT, CDR2 YYREEE (reference sequence). The CDR3 length is 14 residues. Germline trimming cut 4 bases from V and 4 bases from J; bases unmatched to any gene: 6. CDR3 coding DNA: TGTGCCAGCAGCCGTAACAGGGGGAGCTATGGCTACACCTTC. Translation gives CASSRNRGSYGYTF.

The J gene is TRBJ2-1, the V gene TRBV6-5, with TRBD2 identical over 12 bases. The J segment lost 3 bases and the V segment lost 7 bases, leaving 4 bases of the junction unmatched. Germline V gene lookup returns CDR1 MNHEY and CDR2 SVGAGI. This CDR3 comprises 15 residues. CDR3 residues: CASTQLAGGYNEQFF. CDR3 DNA: TGTGCCAGCACCCAACTAGCGGGGGGCTACAATGAGCAGTTCTTC.

The genes are TRBV5-8 and TRBJ1-3; a possible D gene is TRBD1 (5 bases). The germline gives CDR1 SGHTS, CDR2 YDEGEE. V was pared by 0 bases and J by 8 bases, with 12 bases between. The CDR3 extends over 14 amino acids. CDR3 in amino acids: CASSLAGRVDTIYF. CDR3 sequence (DNA): TGTGCCAGCAGCTTGGCCGGCAGGGTGGACACCATATATTTT.

This clone was seen a single time. This chain connects TRBV30 to TRBJ2-7; tentative D call: TRBD1 (5 bases). Trimming left V 6 bases short and J 2 bases short, with 14 bases between. Germline assignment: CDR1 GTSNPN and CDR2 SVGIG (reference sequence). This CDR3 is built from 13 residues. CDR3 protein: CACQPTVAYEQYF. The CDR3 DNA reads as TGTGCCTGCCAACCGACAGTTGCCTACGAGCAGTACTTC.

The rearrangement joins TRBV9 to TRBJ1-2; 8 nucleotides match TRBD1. Germline V lookup: CDR1 SGDLS, CDR2 YYNGEE. The CDR3 is made up of 17 amino acids. Trimming at V came to 0 bases and at J to 0 bases, leaving 7 bases not matched to a gene. DNA for the CDR3: TGTGCCAGCAGCGTAGATGCAGGGGGCGAGTCTAACTATGGCTACACCTTC. Translation: CASSVDAGGESNYGYTF.

This clone was counted a few times. The chain has TRBV4-3 and TRBJ2-7; D ambiguous. The CDR3 loop spans 14 amino acids. Trimming shortened V by 0 bases and J by 3 bases, and 9 bases separated the two germline ends. Germline V CDR1 and CDR2: LGHNA, YSLEER. The CDR3 is CASSQDLENYEQYF. As DNA, the CDR3 is TGCGCCAGCAGCCAAGATCTCGAGAACTACGAGCAGTACTTC.

The chain uses TRBV12-5 and TRBJ1-1; D possibly corresponds to TRBD1 (6 bases). CDR1 is LGHNT, CDR2 FRNRAP, per germline. The CDR3 length is 16 residues. V lost 2 bases to trimming and J lost 1 base, with 14 bases between them. The CDR3 protein is CASGLFPQGPNTEAFF. The CDR3 DNA reads TGTGCTAGTGGTTTGTTCCCACAGGGACCGAACACTGAAGCTTTCTTT.

This chain uses TRBV4-3 with TRBJ2-6; 7 positions agree with TRBD2. CDR1 LGHNA and CDR2 YSLEER come from the germline V gene. CDR3 length: 16 residues. J was trimmed by 2 bases and V by 0 bases; bases with no gene match: 1. The CDR3 loop reads CASSQDSGTGANVLTF. CDR3 nucleotides: TGCGCCAGCAGCCAAGACAGCGGGACTGGGGCCAACGTCCTGACTTTC.

The chain carries TRBV6-6 and TRBJ1-3; 7 nucleotides line up with TRBD1. CDR1 is MNHNY, CDR2 SVGAGI, per germline (reference sequence). CDR3 length equals 16 residues. The V gene end was trimmed by 4 bases and the J gene end by 0 bases; junction bases not matched to a gene: 6. The DNA for the CDR3 is TGTGCCAGCAGTTGGCGACAGGGAAACTCTGGAAACACCATATATTTT. It translates to CASSWRQGNSGNTIYF.

The chain combines TRBV19 with TRBJ2-7; 10 bases line up with TRBD1. Germline V lookup: CDR1 LNHDA, CDR2 SQIVND (reference sequence). With V trimmed by 0 bases and J by 2 bases, 4 bases remained unmatched. The CDR3 runs 16 residues. DNA for the CDR3: TGTGCCAGTAGTATAGATCCCGGGACAGGGGCCTACGAGCAGTACTTC. Protein product: CASSIDPGTGAYEQYF.

The V call is TRBV11-3, the J call TRBJ2-2; 8 bases map to TRBD1. V shed 5 bases and J 3 bases; nucleotides not matched to a gene: 2. CDR1 is SGHNT and CDR2 is YENEEA in the germline V gene. The CDR3 consists of 14 residues. As DNA, the CDR3 is TGTGCCAGCAGCCCGGGACAGGACACCGGGGAGCTGTTTTTT. Its translation: CASSPGQDTGELFF.

In its sample, this clone was seen a few times. V usage is TRBV4-3 and J usage is TRBJ1-2; no reliable D call. The V end lost 0 bases, the J end lost 5 bases, and 10 bases lay between the germline ends. This CDR3 is 14 amino acids long. Germline assignment: CDR1 LGHNA and CDR2 YSLEER. The CDR3 nucleotides are TGCGCCAGCAGCCAAGAAAAGGCGGATTATGGCTACACCTTC. It codes for CASSQEKADYGYTF.

In regard to this clone: The germline gene is not matched at one end of the junction; a read error may be the cause. The chain recombines TRBV5-6 with TRBJ1-4; 7 positions match TRBD1. The germline gives CDR1 SGHDT, CDR2 YYEEEE. The length of the CDR3 is 14 residues. DNA for the CDR3: TGTGCCATCAGCTTCCGGGACAGAGGGGAAAAACTGTTTTTT. Protein: CAISFRDRGEKLFF.

The gene calls are TRBV5-1 and TRBJ2-7; no firm D call. The V gene lost 4 bases and the J gene lost 2 bases, with 16 bases spanning the gap. Germline-derived CDR1 and CDR2 are SGHRS and YFSETQ. The CDR3 runs 15 residues. CDR3 nucleotide sequence: TGCGCCAGCAGCCCGTCGACACTGACCCCCTACGAGCAGTACTTC. Translation gives CASSPSTLTPYEQYF.

The V call is TRBV4-3, the J call TRBJ1-3; maybe TRBD1 (6 bases). This CDR3 is built from 16 residues. Germline-derived CDR1 and CDR2 are LGHNA and YSLEER. Trimming took 4 bases from V and 0 from J, leaving 13 bases between them. CDR3 amino acids: CASSREGGGSGNTIYF. CDR3 nucleotides: TGCGCCAGCAGCCGGGAGGGGGGTGGCTCTGGAAACACCATATATTTT.

The chain uses TRBV7-8 and TRBJ2-7; 9 nucleotides line up with TRBD1. Losses at the gene ends were 3 bases for V and 4 bases for J; bases not matched to a gene: 1. From germline, CDR1 is SGHVS and CDR2 FQNEAQ. CDR3 length: 13 residues. CDR3 in amino acids: CASSLDRGYEQYF. In nucleotides, the CDR3 is TGTGCCAGCAGCTTGGACAGGGGATACGAGCAGTACTTC.

V is TRBV2 and J is TRBJ1-2; possibly TRBD1 for D (6 bases). The CDR3 totals 14 residues. From germline, CDR1 is SNHLY and CDR2 FYNNEI. V was pared by 6 bases and J by 3 bases, with 14 bases between. The chain's CDR3 is CASRGTYLDYGYTF. The CDR3 DNA sequence: TGTGCCAGCAGGGGGACATATTTGGACTATGGCTACACCTTC.

V gene TRBV7-2 combines with J gene TRBJ1-6, with D maybe TRBD1 (6 bases). The V end lost 5 bases, the J end lost 7 bases, and 15 bases lay between the germline ends. The V gene's germline CDR1 is SGHTA and CDR2 FQGNSA. The CDR3 runs to 15 residues. The CDR3 loop is CASSPTTGLNSPLHF. The CDR3 DNA follows: TGTGCCAGCAGCCCTACGACAGGACTGAATTCACCCCTCCACTTT.

The J gene is TRBJ1-6, the V gene TRBV10-3; D possibly corresponds to TRBD1 (6 bases). Germline assignment: CDR1 ENHRY and CDR2 SYGVKD. The V end lost 8 bases, the J end lost 2 bases, and 10 bases lay between the germline ends. The CDR3 covers 14 residues. The DNA for the CDR3 is TGTGCCATCTGGGAGGGGGCCTATAATTCACCCCTCCACTTT. This translates into CAIWEGAYNSPLHF.

The rearrangement uses TRBV4-1 and TRBJ1-2; D not certain. The CDR3 consists of 13 residues. Trimming shortened V by 0 bases and J by 7 bases, and 9 bases separated the two germline ends. Germline CDR1 reads MGHRA; CDR2 reads YSYEKL. CDR3 DNA sequence: TGCGCCAGCAGCCAAGACCGAGCCCGTGGCTACACCTTC. Translated, it gives CASSQDRARGYTF.

V and J are TRBV5-1 and TRBJ2-7; tentative D call: TRBD1 (5 bases). From germline, CDR1 is SGHRS and CDR2 YFSETQ. This CDR3 has 13 residues. V was shortened by 0 bases and J by 3 bases, with 7 bases between the two germline ends. CDR3: CASSLGRDYEQYF. The CDR3 bases are TGCGCCAGCAGCTTGGGCAGGGACTACGAGCAGTACTTC.

The rearrangement uses TRBV6-5 and TRBJ1-2; TRBD1 matches 7 bases. The ends lost 5 bases at V and 0 bases at J; junction bases unmatched: 6. The CDR3 spans 15 residues. Germline assignment: CDR1 MNHEY and CDR2 SVGAGI. The CDR3, as DNA: TGTGCCAGCAGTGCTGGACAGGCCTCTAACTATGGCTACACCTTC. Its translation: CASSAGQASNYGYTF.

This sequence joins TRBV6-6 and TRBJ2-1; 8 nucleotides agree with TRBD1. V gave up 6 bases and J gave up 4 bases; unmatched junction bases: 2. This CDR3 has 13 residues. The V gene's germline CDR1 is MNHNY and CDR2 SVGAGI (reference sequence). CDR3 in amino acids: CASSRTGYNEQFF. The DNA for the CDR3 is TGTGCCAGCAGCCGGACAGGGTACAATGAGCAGTTCTTC.

This clone is a singleton in its sample. The chain couples TRBV11-2 to TRBJ2-7, with TRBD1 as a possible D gene (6 bases). Germline lookup yields CDR1 SGHAT and CDR2 FQNNGV. With 6 bases removed from V and 5 bases from J, the gap between germline ends came to 14 bases. CDR3 length: 13 amino acids. The CDR3 DNA sequence: TGTGCCAGCAGGTTACAGGGTGGCGACGAGCAGTACTTC. Translation gives CASRLQGGDEQYF.